Sequencing of this TCR beta chain was carried out in a study of blood T cell repertoires in COVID-19. Study-level background: The United States, Italy and Spain supplied acute and convalescent COVID-19 samples. T cells, B-cell-depleted T cells, or PBMCs provided the cDNA or gDNA that served as material.

Per germline, CDR1 SGHRS and CDR2 YFSETQ. The CDR3 sequence is 15 residues long. V dropped 0 bases and J dropped 6; count of bases not matched to a gene: 8. Authors' processing steps: Amplification of reference gene primers provided the estimated nucleated cell counts. The repertoire was sequenced with immunoSEQ multiplex PCR; TCRdb's copy has only in-frame clones and lacks some. That table is the source of V, J and clone size, and D and trimming were worked out from the DNA. The table has 150,000 or so clones, about 87% seen once; the top ten hold roughly 0.57%. The source material was peripheral blood. V is TRBV5-1 and J is TRBJ2-7; TRBD2 matches at 8 bases. This sequence originates from a man between 60 and 70 years old with COVID-19, enrolled during active disease. The CDR3 sequence is CASSLEGAGGREQYF. In DNA, the CDR3 is TGCGCCAGCAGCTTGGAGGGTGCGGGGGGACGCGAGCAGTACTTC. The full variable domain, in which reference TRBV5-1 and TRBJ2-7 provide the parts outside the CDR3, is KAGVTQTPRYLIKTRGQQVTLSCSPISGHRSVSWYQQTPGQGLQFLFEYFSETQRNKGNFPGRFSGRQFSNSRSEMNVSTLELGDSALYLCASSLEGAGGREQYFGPGTRLTVT.